Each of the 31 T cell receptor beta chains below was sequenced from the same sample in a study of response to subunit inactivated influenza vaccine. TCRdb independently ran MiXCR on the RT-PCR reads; one entry per CDR3 protein. The sample contains about 480,000 distinct CDR3 sequences, about an eighth of which appear only once. The sample was PBMCs from blood, taken about 6 weeks after vaccination. These receptors were collected from a man aged 45-60 years who received an inactivated influenza vaccine.

This chain joins TRBV3-1 and TRBJ2-1; D perhaps matches TRBD1 (5 bases). This CDR3 is 15 amino acids long. The germline V and J ends were trimmed by 3 bases and 8 bases, with 17 bases remaining between them. The germline CDR1 and CDR2 sequences are LGHDT and YNNKEL (reference sequence). For the CDR3, the DNA is TGTGCCAGCAGCCATCGTGGGGCCGTGGTCGATGAGCAGTTCTTC. Protein product: CASSHRGAVVDEQFF.

This clonotype occurred a few times. Here the CDR3 DNA reads TGCAGTGCTAGAGCGCTACGGCGGGAGTGGGTTAGCAATCAGCCCCAGCATTTT. This gives the protein CSARALRREWVSNQPQHF. The chain employs TRBV20-1 and TRBJ1-5, with D hard to call. V dropped 1 base and J dropped 0 bases, with 19 bases sitting between them. Germline loops: CDR1 DFQATT, CDR2 SNEGSKA (reference sequence). This CDR3 has 18 amino acids.

This clonotype came up a few times. The J gene is TRBJ2-3, the V gene TRBV5-1, with a tentative D call TRBD1 (5 bases). The ends were cut back, 7 bases at V and 0 bases at J, with 15 bases in the middle. The CDR3 loop spans 15 amino acids. Germline V lookup: CDR1 SGHRS, CDR2 YFSETQ. The CDR3 is CASGIGVSSTDTQYF. CDR3 in DNA: TGCGCCAGCGGGATAGGGGTGTCTAGCACAGATACGCAGTATTTT.

The chain carries TRBV28 and TRBJ1-2; TRBD1 agrees at 7 bases. V lost 2 bases, J lost 4 bases, and 4 bases stayed unmatched. The CDR3 runs to 14 residues. The germline CDR1 and CDR2 sequences are MDHEN and SYDVKM. DNA for the CDR3: TGTGCCAGCAGTTTAGGACAGGCCACCTATGGCTACACCTTC. Translation gives CASSLGQATYGYTF.

This clonotype came up a few times. The chain has TRBV28 and TRBJ2-2, with D tentatively TRBD1 or TRBD2 (5 bases each). This CDR3 has 14 residues. Germline lookup yields CDR1 MDHEN and CDR2 SYDVKM. V was cut by 5 bases and J by 4 bases, with 11 bases left in between. CDR3 in amino acids: CASSPGDGTGELFF. DNA for the CDR3: TGTGCCAGCAGTCCCGGGGACGGCACCGGGGAGCTGTTTTTT.

This clonotype has a handful of counts. The chain is built from TRBV29-1 and TRBJ1-1; D possibly corresponds to TRBD1 (6 bases). Germline CDR1 and CDR2: SQVTM and ANQGSEA. Trimming took off 3 bases at V and 4 bases at J, with 18 bases between the two ends. The CDR3 spans 15 residues. The CDR3 DNA is TGCAGCGTTGACCCACTGACCAGGGGCGGCACTGAAGCTTTCTTT. This gives the protein CSVDPLTRGGTEAFF.

The chain uses TRBV14 and TRBJ2-7, with 7 bases that match TRBD1. This CDR3 has 14 amino acids. The J segment lost 6 bases and the V segment lost 4 bases, leaving 9 bases of the junction unmatched. Looked up from germline, CDR1 is SGHDN and CDR2 is FVKESK. The CDR3 is CASSLFKGAGEQYF. The CDR3 DNA reads TGTGCCAGCAGCCTCTTCAAGGGGGCCGGCGAGCAGTACTTC.

This clonotype turned up a few times. The chain is built from TRBV6-2 or TRBV6-3 and TRBJ2-1; maybe TRBD2 (6 bases). The V end lost 4 bases, the J end lost 4 bases, and 23 bases lay between the germline ends. There are 18 residues in the CDR3. Germline CDR1 is MNHEY and CDR2 is SVGEGT. The DNA for the CDR3 is TGTGCCAGCAGTTTACTTATCCTAGCGCGAGGTTCTTACAATGAGCAGTTCTTC. Translated: CASSLLILARGSYNEQFF.

This clonotype was detected many times. This chain links TRBV18 with TRBJ2-6; a possible D gene is TRBD2 (5 bases). This CDR3 contains 15 residues. Between the trimmed V and J ends, which lost 0 bases and 2 bases, there was a span of 5 bases. Germline V gene sequence: CDR1 KGHSH, CDR2 LQKENI. The CDR3 DNA reads TGTGCCAGCTCACCACCCGGGGCTGGGGCCAACGTCCTGACTTTC. This sequence encodes CASSPPGAGANVLTF.

The V gene is TRBV3-1, the J gene TRBJ2-3, with D perhaps TRBD2 (6 bases). Trimming took off 2 bases at V and 5 bases at J, with 17 bases between the two ends. The CDR3 runs 16 residues. Looked up from germline, CDR1 is LGHDT and CDR2 is YNNKEL (reference sequence). This chain's CDR3 is CASSQRSRPGGDTQYF. CDR3 in DNA: TGTGCCAGCAGCCAAAGATCGCGGCCCGGGGGAGATACGCAGTATTTT.

This chain joins TRBV7-2 and TRBJ2-2, with D hard to call. This CDR3 spans 12 amino acids. Looked up from germline, CDR1 is SGHTA and CDR2 is FQGNSA. Trimming stripped 8 bases from V and 2 bases from J, with 6 bases between. The CDR3 is CASQLNTGELFF. The CDR3 region has the DNA TGTGCCAGCCAGCTTAACACCGGGGAGCTGTTTTTT.

This clonotype occurred a few times. V and J are TRBV2 and TRBJ2-7, with D perhaps TRBD1 (5 bases). Germline assignment: CDR1 SNHLY and CDR2 FYNNEI. This CDR3 comprises 15 residues. V gave up 4 bases and J gave up 4 bases, with 17 bases separating them. The CDR3 nucleotides are TGTGCCAGCAGTGCGGGTCCCACAGACAGTTACGAGCAGTACTTC. It codes for CASSAGPTDSYEQYF. Full variable domain (rest looked up from reference TRBV2 and TRBJ2-7): EPEVTQTPSHQVTQMGQEVILRCVPISNHLYFYWYRQILGQKVEFLVSFYNNEISEKSEIFDDQFSVERPDGSNFTLKIRSTKLEDSAMYFCASSAGPTDSYEQYFGPGTRLTVT.

DNA of the CDR3: TGTGCCAGCAGCTCAAGGACGGAGTACGAGCAGTACTTC. Translated, it gives CASSSRTEYEQYF. The rearrangement links TRBV7-8 to TRBJ2-7, with unresolved D. The ends were cut back, 4 bases at V and 4 bases at J, with 11 bases in the middle. CDR3 length: 13 amino acids. Germline V gives CDR1 SGHVS, CDR2 FQNEAQ.

This chain links TRBV29-1 with TRBJ1-3; possibly TRBD1 for D (5 bases). Trimming pared 2 bases from V and 5 bases from J, leaving 10 bases between. The CDR3 covers 13 residues. The V gene's germline CDR1 is SQVTM and CDR2 ANQGSEA. CDR3 sequence: CSVESGRRNTIYF. The CDR3 region has the DNA TGCAGCGTTGAATCAGGGCGGCGAAACACCATATATTTT. The full variable domain, rest sourced from reference TRBV29-1 and TRBJ1-3, is SAVISQKPSRDICQRGTSLTIQCQVDSQVTMMFWYRQQPGQSLTLIATANQGSEATYESGFVIDKFPISRPNLTFSTLTVSNMSPEDSSIYLCSVESGRRNTIYFGEGSWLTVV.

This chain connects TRBV7-2 to TRBJ2-5; tentative D call: TRBD2 (5 bases). The germline V gene encodes CDR1 SGHTA and CDR2 FQGNSA. The V gene lost 1 base and the J gene lost 7 bases, with 13 bases spanning the gap. This CDR3 contains 14 residues. CDR3 region: CASSLGSLAGTQYF. Here the CDR3 DNA reads TGTGCCAGCAGCTTAGGATCCCTAGCTGGGACCCAGTACTTC.

In this sample, this clonotype turned up a few times. The chain employs TRBV7-9 and TRBJ2-5; possibly TRBD1 for D (6 bases). CDR1 is SEHNR, CDR2 FQNEAQ, per germline (reference sequence). The CDR3 extends over 14 amino acids. Trimming left V 2 bases short and J 3 bases short, with 10 bases between. The CDR3 DNA reads TGTGCCAGCAGCTTATGGACAGATGAAGAGACCCAGTACTTC. It yields the protein CASSLWTDEETQYF.

This clonotype was seen only a few times. The chain recombines TRBV18 with TRBJ2-1; 13 bases line up with TRBD2. Germline assignment: CDR1 KGHSH and CDR2 LQKENI. The CDR3 extends over 15 amino acids. V lost 5 bases to trimming and J lost 8 bases; unmatched junction nucleotides: 6. CDR3 protein: CASSSGLAGAYEQFF. DNA of the CDR3: TGTGCCAGCTCATCAGGACTAGCGGGAGCCTATGAGCAGTTCTTC.

The genes are TRBV12-3 or TRBV12-4 and TRBJ2-3; D call uncertain. The CDR3 totals 12 residues. Trimming took off 5 bases at V and 6 bases at J, with 9 bases between the two ends. The CDR3 region has the DNA TGTGCCAGCAGTAACACTGGGGATACGCAGTATTTT. It translates to CASSNTGDTQYF.

This clonotype was observed at least ten times. This chain uses TRBV24-1 with TRBJ2-5; D is possibly TRBD2 (7 bases). Per germline, CDR1 KGHDR and CDR2 SFDVKD. The CDR3 contains 16 residues. V gave up 4 bases and J gave up 1 base, with 15 bases separating them. The CDR3 nucleotides are TGTGCCACCAGTGACCTCCCGGGGGGCCGCCAAGAGACCCAGTACTTC. Protein product: CATSDLPGGRQETQYF.

In its sample, this clonotype was seen a few times. The gene calls are TRBV20-1 and TRBJ2-2; 12 bases are a match to TRBD2. The J segment lost 0 bases and the V segment lost 0 bases, leaving 5 bases of the junction unmatched. The CDR3 totals 18 residues. CDR1 DFQATT and CDR2 SNEGSKA come from the germline V gene (reference sequence). This CDR3 reads CSARDAASGRANTGELFF. CDR3 nucleotide sequence: TGCAGTGCTAGAGATGCTGCTAGCGGGAGGGCGAACACCGGGGAGCTGTTTTTT.

The table lists this clonotype with a few counts. This chain uses TRBV7-2 with TRBJ2-5; 10 bases agree with TRBD1. The CDR3 covers 15 residues. Losses at the gene ends were 5 bases for V and 4 bases for J; bases not matched to a gene: 7. Germline-derived CDR1 and CDR2 are SGHTA and FQGNSA. The CDR3 spells CASSAIGQGGETQYF. The CDR3 nucleotides are TGTGCCAGCAGCGCGATCGGACAGGGGGGAGAGACCCAGTACTTC.

This clonotype appeared a few times. This sequence joins TRBV6-1 and TRBJ1-6, with 7 bases aligning to TRBD1. The J segment lost 9 bases and the V segment lost 6 bases, leaving 8 bases of the junction unmatched. Germline V CDR1 and CDR2: MNHNS, SASEGT. The CDR3 is 14 amino acids. CDR3 protein: CASRSTGEGSPLHF. The CDR3 DNA is TGTGCCAGCAGATCAACAGGGGAGGGTTCACCCCTCCACTTT.

The rearrangement links TRBV12-3 or TRBV12-4 to TRBJ2-2; D may be TRBD1 or TRBD2 (6 bases each). V was trimmed by 7 bases and J by 5 bases, leaving 17 bases between them. This CDR3 region has 15 residues. The CDR3 protein is CASNRVGGSTGELFF. Here the CDR3 DNA reads TGTGCCAGCAACCGAGTGGGGGGCTCAACCGGGGAGCTGTTTTTT.

This clonotype showed up just a few times. The chain's CDR3 is CASSLVRTTSETQYF. The CDR3, as DNA: TGTGCCAGCAGCTTAGTTAGGACAACGTCAGAGACCCAGTACTTC. This chain connects TRBV7-2 to TRBJ2-5; maybe TRBD1 (5 bases). The germline CDR1 and CDR2 sequences are SGHTA and FQGNSA. The CDR3 contains 15 residues. Trimming left V 1 base short and J 4 bases short, with 13 bases between.

This clonotype came up a few times. V gene TRBV3-1 combines with J gene TRBJ2-5, with D unclear. The germline gives CDR1 LGHDT, CDR2 YNNKEL (reference sequence). This CDR3 contains 14 residues. V was trimmed by 1 base and J by 2 bases, leaving 8 bases between them. CDR3 amino acids: CASSQALVQETQYF. CDR3 bases: TGTGCCAGCAGCCAAGCACTTGTACAAGAGACCCAGTACTTC.

This clonotype came up many times. The chain has TRBV20-1 and TRBJ2-3; TRBD2 is a possible D gene (6 bases). There are 14 residues in the CDR3. From germline, CDR1 is DFQATT and CDR2 SNEGSKA (reference sequence). The ends were cut back, 4 bases at V and 0 bases at J, with 11 bases in the middle. The CDR3 loop is CSANSAGSTDTQYF. The CDR3 DNA reads TGCAGTGCTAATTCGGCGGGGAGCACAGATACGCAGTATTTT.

This clonotype showed up just a few times. The chain is built from TRBV28 and TRBJ1-2; D remains ambiguous. The CDR3 extends over 13 amino acids. Trimming removed 1 base from V and 5 bases from J, with 8 bases in between. Germline V CDR1 and CDR2: MDHEN, SYDVKM. The CDR3 DNA follows: TGTGCCAGCAGTTTATTCCGAGGGTATGGCTACACCTTC. Protein: CASSLFRGYGYTF.

V gene TRBV5-1 combines with J gene TRBJ1-1; D might be TRBD1 (6 bases). The CDR3 is made up of 15 amino acids. Deletions cut 1 base from V and 2 bases from J, with 12 bases between. From germline, CDR1 is SGHRS and CDR2 YFSETQ. The CDR3 bases are TGCGCCAGCAGCTTGCTTGGGGGCGGTAACACTGAAGCTTTCTTT. It yields the protein CASSLLGGGNTEAFF.

At least ten counts were recorded for this clonotype. The chain employs TRBV4-1 and TRBJ1-1; 9 bases are shared with TRBD1. With V trimmed by 0 bases and J by 1 base, 3 bases remained unmatched. The CDR3 is made up of 16 amino acids. Germline V gives CDR1 MGHRA, CDR2 YSYEKL. The CDR3 reads CASSQDRQGGNTEAFF. CDR3 nucleotide sequence: TGCGCCAGCAGCCAAGATCGACAGGGGGGGAACACTGAAGCTTTCTTT.

CDR3 amino acids: CASSPWGGPGNTQYF. The CDR3 region has the DNA TGTGCCAGCAGTCCGTGGGGTGGGCCGGGAAATACGCAGTATTTT. The chain uses TRBV12-3 or TRBV12-4 and TRBJ2-3, with a tentative D call TRBD2 (5 bases). The CDR3 is 15 amino acids. Trimming pared 5 bases from V and 7 bases from J, leaving 19 bases between.

This clonotype is a singleton in its sample. The chain carries TRBV4-2 and TRBJ2-1, with D possibly being TRBD1 (5 bases). The CDR3 totals 13 residues. From germline, CDR1 is LGHNA and CDR2 YNFKEQ. Trimming left V 4 bases short and J 9 bases short, with 13 bases between. The CDR3 reads CASSPGAHSEQFF. The CDR3 nucleotides read TGTGCCAGCAGCCCTGGGGCCCACAGTGAGCAGTTCTTC.